The rows below give T cell receptor beta chains drawn from one sample of a study of blood T cells in healthy people across ages. TCRdb passed the 5' RACE reads through MiXCR, listing each CDR3 protein once. Among some 640,000 distinct CDR3 sequences listed, around half were seen once. The sample comprised blood. The receptors shown here come from an older woman in good health. Each CDR3 is given with its conserved first and last residue. A D gene is named only where the DNA matches it firmly. Clone size, where shown, is once, few, many, or a class for clones that have expanded.

abundance	j_gene	d_gene	v_gene	CDR3nt	CDR3aa
few	TRBJ2-7	TRBD1	TRBV20-1	TGCAGTGCTAGAGCAAGACAGGGGATCCCCCCCTACGAGCAGTACTTC	CSARARQGIPPYEQYF
few	TRBJ1-6	TRBD1	TRBV7-2	TGTGCCAGCAGCTCAGGACAGGGGATGAATTCACCCCTCCACTTT	CASSSGQGMNSPLHF
-	TRBJ2-1	-	TRBV7-6	TGTGCCAGCAGCTTATTTGGGGGGAGTGCCAATGAGCAGTTCTTC	CASSLFGGSANEQFF
-	TRBJ1-1	-	TRBV12-3/TRBV12-4	TGTGCCAGCAGCCAGGACAGACCGAACACTGAATCTTTCTTT	CASSQDRPNTESFF
-	TRBJ1-2	TRBD1	TRBV7-2	TGTGCCAGCAGCTTAGCTCCGGTAACCCGACAGGGACGCTACACCTTC	CASSLAPVTRQGRYTF
-	TRBJ2-4	TRBD2	TRBV20-1	TGCAGTGCTAAACTAGCGGGAGCGTCCAAAAACATTCAGTACTTC	CSAKLAGASKNIQYF
-	TRBJ1-6	TRBD1	TRBV12-3/TRBV12-4	TGTGCCAGCAGTTTCCACAGGGGGCGTTCACCCCTCCACTTT	CASSFHRGRSPLHF
-	TRBJ2-5	TRBD1	TRBV2	TGTGCCACTGACAGGGGCCAAGAGACCCAGTACTTC	CATDRGQETQYF
-	TRBJ1-2	TRBD1	TRBV7-2	TGTGCCAGCCGAATAGGGACAGGCTATGGCTACACCTTC	CASRIGTGYGYTF
-	TRBJ1-1	-	TRBV20-1	TGCAGTGCTCCGGGCCGGGACCCCAGTAGAGGGTACACTGAAGCTTTCTTT	CSAPGRDPSRGYTEAFF
-	TRBJ2-1	-	TRBV6-2/TRBV6-3	TGTGCCAGCCGAGAAAGCTCCTACAATGAGCAGTTCTTC	CASRESSYNEQFF
many	TRBJ2-5	TRBD2	TRBV7-2	TGTGCCAGCAGCCAAAGGCGGGGGGAGACCCAGTACTTC	CASSQRRGETQYF
-	TRBJ2-7	-	TRBV6-5	TGTGCCAGCAGTTACTCGATAATAACCGGAGGCTACGAGCAGTACTTC	CASSYSIITGGYEQYF
-	TRBJ2-7	TRBD1	TRBV4-1	TGCGCCAGCAGCAACCGACAGGGTGGGGTCTCCTACGAGCAGTACTTC	CASSNRQGGVSYEQYF
-	TRBJ1-2	TRBD1	TRBV20-1	TGCAGTGCTAGAGTCGGACAGGGTAACTATGGCTACACCTTC	CSARVGQGNYGYTF
-	TRBJ1-2	TRBD1	TRBV20-1	TGCAGTGCTGGGGGGACAGCCACCTATGGCTACACCTTC	CSAGGTATYGYTF
-	TRBJ2-7	-	TRBV7-2	TGTGCCAGCAGCCAAGAGGGGGCCGGGAGTTACGAGCAGTACTTC	CASSQEGAGSYEQYF
-	TRBJ2-1	-	TRBV7-3	TGTGCCAGCAGCTCGGACAGCGGGCCTTACAATGAGCAGTTCTTC	CASSSDSGPYNEQFF
-	TRBJ2-3	-	TRBV10-3	TGTGCCATCAGTGAGTCTAGCCGAACGGATACGCAGTATTTT	CAISESSRTDTQYF
-	TRBJ1-2	-	TRBV7-9	TGTGCCAGCAGCCCCCTCGGCGGGAGTGGGGGATGTGGCTACACCTTC	CASSPLGGSGGCGYTF
-	TRBJ2-7	-	TRBV20-1	TGCAGTGCTAGAGATCCATTCGGGAAGACCTACGAGCAGTACTTC	CSARDPFGKTYEQYF
-	TRBJ1-1	-	TRBV6-5	TGTGCCAGTGCGGCCCGGGGGTGGGGGAACACTGAAGCTTTCTTT	CASAARGWGNTEAFF
few	TRBJ1-2	TRBD1	TRBV20-1	TGCAGTGCTAGAGGACGGGACAGACACTATGGCTACACCTTC	CSARGRDRHYGYTF
few	TRBJ1-1	-	TRBV4-2	TGTGCCAGCAGCCAGGGGAGTAGCCACACTGAAGCTTTCTTT	CASSQGSSHTEAFF
-	TRBJ2-7	TRBD2	TRBV5-1	TGCGCCAGCAGCTTGCCTACTAGCGGGAGAGGAGACGAGCAGTACTTC	CASSLPTSGRGDEQYF
-	TRBJ2-1	TRBD2	TRBV10-3	TGTGTCATCAGGGAAGGGACTAGCGGGAGGGCGCGTGAGCAGTTCTTC	CVIREGTSGRAREQFF
-	TRBJ2-7	TRBD2	TRBV7-2	TGTGCCAGCAGCTTAGGGGCGGGAGGGAGTAGGAATGAGCAGTACTTC	CASSLGAGGSRNEQYF
-	TRBJ2-6	-	TRBV6-2/TRBV6-3	TGTGCCAGCTCCGGGGCAGGATTGGGCTCTGGGGCCAACGTCCTGACTTTC	CASSGAGLGSGANVLTF
few	TRBJ2-3	TRBD1	TRBV20-1	TGCAGTGCTTTAGACAGGGTGAGGGTCACAGATACGCAGTATTTT	CSALDRVRVTDTQYF
-	TRBJ2-5	TRBD1	TRBV10-3	TGTGCCATCGGGGGGACAGGGGTTTACAATGAGCAGTACTTC	CAIGGTGVYNEQYF
-	TRBJ2-5	-	TRBV10-3	TGTGCCATCAGTGACGGTTCTTACGAGACCCAGTACTTC	CAISDGSYETQYF
-	TRBJ2-1	TRBD2	TRBV12-3/TRBV12-4	TGTGCCAGCAGCGGACTAGCGGCAAACGACAATGAGCAGTTCTTC	CASSGLAANDNEQFF
-	TRBJ1-2	-	TRBV9	TGTGCCAGCAGCGACGGGCAGGGGCACGATGGCTACACCTTC	CASSDGQGHDGYTF
-	TRBJ2-7	-	TRBV5-1	TGCGCCAGCAGCTTGGGGAGACAGGACGACGAGCAGTACTTC	CASSLGRQDDEQYF
many	TRBJ1-4	-	TRBV29-1	TGCAGCGTTGTGGAAGGGGCGTATGAAAAACTGTTTTTT	CSVVEGAYEKLFF
few	TRBJ2-1	TRBD1	TRBV7-8	TGTGCCAGCAGCTTCGGACAGGGGGCAGGTAATGAGCAGTTCTTC	CASSFGQGAGNEQFF
-	TRBJ2-3	-	TRBV2	TGTGCCAGCAACACCGGGACTCGAGGGACAGATACGCAGTATTTT	CASNTGTRGTDTQYF
few	TRBJ2-1	-	TRBV6-5	TGTGCCAGCAGTTACGCGAACAATGAGCAGTTCTTC	CASSYANNEQFF
few	TRBJ2-7	-	TRBV12-3/TRBV12-4	TGTGCCAGCAGCCTTGGGGGGCTGGCCTCCTACGAGCAGTACTTC	CASSLGGLASYEQYF
many	TRBJ2-7	-	TRBV5-1	TGTGCCAGCAGCCTGACTACCTACGAGCAGTACTTC	CASSLTTYEQYF
-	TRBJ2-1	TRBD2	TRBV27	TGTGCCAGCAGTTTATTTCCTACTAGCGGGAGGAATGAGCAGTTCTTC	CASSLFPTSGRNEQFF
-	TRBJ2-1	-	TRBV20-1	TGCAGTGCTAGGGGGACGACTTCCTACAATGAGCAGTTCTTC	CSARGTTSYNEQFF
-	TRBJ2-7	-	TRBV28	TGTGCCAGCACAACATATCACGAGCAGTACTTC	CASTTYHEQYF
-	TRBJ2-3	-	TRBV10-3	TGTGCCATCAGTGAGTCTGGTGTTACGCAGTATTTT	CAISESGVTQYF
few	TRBJ2-2	TRBD2	TRBV29-1	TGCAGCGCTGGGACTAGCGGGAGCAGGGAGCTGTTTTTT	CSAGTSGSRELFF
-	TRBJ2-7	TRBD1	TRBV9	TGTGCCAGCAGCACCCAGACAGGGGTGGTCGACGAGCAGTACTTC	CASSTQTGVVDEQYF
-	TRBJ2-5	TRBD1	TRBV6-2/TRBV6-3	TGTGCCAGCAGAAACCTGGGACAGTACCAAGAGACCCAGTACTTC	CASRNLGQYQETQYF
-	TRBJ2-5	TRBD1	TRBV20-1	TGCAGTGCTAGACTGACAGGGGCCCGAGAGACCCAGTACTTC	CSARLTGARETQYF
-	TRBJ2-2	-	TRBV5-1	TGCGCCAGCAGCTTGGAACAGAGGGCCGGGGAGCTGTTTTTT	CASSLEQRAGELFF
few	TRBJ2-4	-	TRBV11-2	TGTGCCAGCAGCTTAGATTCAGGGCAGGCCGGATTAGCCAAAAACATTCAGTACTTC	CASSLDSGQAGLAKNIQYF
-	TRBJ2-2	-	TRBV5-1	TGCGCCAGCAGCTCTATTTCGACCCCGAACACCGGGGAGCTGTTTTTT	CASSSISTPNTGELFF
-	TRBJ1-1	TRBD1	TRBV20-1	TGCAGTGCTAGAGCCGGAGGGACAGGGGGAGCTTTCTTT	CSARAGGTGGAFF
-	TRBJ2-1	TRBD1	TRBV5-6	TGTGCCAGCAGCGCGCGACGGGACAGGGGAACTGAGCAGTTCTTC	CASSARRDRGTEQFF
-	TRBJ2-7	TRBD1	TRBV27	TGTGCCAGCAGTCGAACCCGGGGACAGGGGGCGGACGAGCAGTACTTC	CASSRTRGQGADEQYF
-	TRBJ2-5	TRBD2	TRBV6-1	TGTGCCAGCAGTGAAGCTAGCGGGAGCGGACCGCAGTACTTC	CASSEASGSGPQYF
few	TRBJ2-5	-	TRBV5-1	TGCGCCAGCAGCTTGTACGGATCAGAACAAGAGACCCAGTACTTC	CASSLYGSEQETQYF
-	TRBJ1-4	-	TRBV29-1	TGCAGCGGTGGGACCGTGAATGAAAAACTGTTTTTT	CSGGTVNEKLFF
-	TRBJ2-7	-	TRBV6-2/TRBV6-3	TGTGCCAGCAGAGGGACTTCCCACAATGAGCAGTACTTC	CASRGTSHNEQYF
few	TRBJ2-1	TRBD1	TRBV7-2	TGTGCCAGCAGCCAGGGGGCTAGGTACAATGAGCAGTTCTTC	CASSQGARYNEQFF
-	TRBJ2-5	-	TRBV29-1	TGCAGCGTTGAGCTCCGGGTGGAGACCCAGTACTTC	CSVELRVETQYF